These 2 T cell receptor beta chains were sequenced from one sample in a study of CD4 and CD8 cells across lung adenocarcinoma regions. TCRdb re-analysed the PCR reads in MiXCR, keeping a single row per CDR3 protein. The sample lists some 23,000 distinct CDR3 sequences, approximately 50% occurring once. The source material was CD8+ T cells from the center of a lung tumor. The receptors were gathered from a male donor with lung adenocarcinoma. The CD4 and CD8 labels of this study may be unreliable.

The V gene is TRBV6-1, the J gene TRBJ2-3, with a tentative D call TRBD2 (6 bases). V lost 2 bases, J lost 5 bases, and 17 bases lay in between. The germline V gene has CDR1 MNHNS and CDR2 SASEGT. The CDR3 is made up of 16 amino acids. CDR3 sequence reads: CASSERGLRAQDTQYF. The CDR3 nucleotides read TGTGCCAGCAGTGAAAGGGGACTGAGGGCCCAAGATACGCAGTATTTT.

The rearrangement joins TRBV6-1 to TRBJ2-3; TRBD2 might be the D (7 bases). Germline CDR1 MNHNS, CDR2 SASEGT. This CDR3 comprises 13 residues. The ends were cut back, 3 bases at V and 12 bases at J, with 16 bases in the middle. The CDR3 protein is CASSEGGRVVQYF. The CDR3 DNA is TGTGCCAGCAGTGAGGGGGGGCGAGTGGTCCAGTATTTT.